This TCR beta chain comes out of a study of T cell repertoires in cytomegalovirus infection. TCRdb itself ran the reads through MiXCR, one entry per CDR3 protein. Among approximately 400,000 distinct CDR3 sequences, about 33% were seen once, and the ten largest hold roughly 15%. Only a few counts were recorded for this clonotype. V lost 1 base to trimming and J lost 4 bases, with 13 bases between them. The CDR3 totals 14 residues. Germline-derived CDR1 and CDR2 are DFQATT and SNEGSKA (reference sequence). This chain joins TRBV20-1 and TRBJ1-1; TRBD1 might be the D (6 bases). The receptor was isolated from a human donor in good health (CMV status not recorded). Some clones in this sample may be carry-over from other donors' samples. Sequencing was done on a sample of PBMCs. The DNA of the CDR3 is TGCAGTGCTAGAGCCGGTCGAGGGGGCACTGAAGCTTTCTTT. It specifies CSARAGRGGTEAFF.